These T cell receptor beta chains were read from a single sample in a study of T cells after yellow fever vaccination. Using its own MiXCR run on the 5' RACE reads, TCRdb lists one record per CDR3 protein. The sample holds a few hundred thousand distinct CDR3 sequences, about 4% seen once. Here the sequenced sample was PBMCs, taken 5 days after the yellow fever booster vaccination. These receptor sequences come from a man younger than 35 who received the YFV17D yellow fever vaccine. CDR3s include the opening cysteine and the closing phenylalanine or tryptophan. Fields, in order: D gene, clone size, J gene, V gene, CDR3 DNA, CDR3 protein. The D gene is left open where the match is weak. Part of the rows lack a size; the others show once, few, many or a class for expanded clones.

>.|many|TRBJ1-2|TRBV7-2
TGTGCCAGCAGCGCTACGACCGACCATGTAGGCTACACCTTC
CASSATTDHVGYTF
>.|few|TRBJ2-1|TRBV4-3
TGCGCCAGCAGCCACACTTACCCGGGAAGCTCCTACAATGAGCAGTTCTTC
CASSHTYPGSSYNEQFF
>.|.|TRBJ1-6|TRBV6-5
TGTGCCAGCAGATGGACTGGATTGGGGTCACCCCTCCACTTT
CASRWTGLGSPLHF
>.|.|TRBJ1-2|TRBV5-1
TGCGCCAGCAGCTTGCACCCACAGGAGAAATATGGCTACACCTTC
CASSLHPQEKYGYTF
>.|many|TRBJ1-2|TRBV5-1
TGCGCCAGCAGCTTGGAAGGGCGGACGAACTACACCTTC
CASSLEGRTNYTF
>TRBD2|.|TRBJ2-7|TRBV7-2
TGTGCCAGCAGCTCCGGACTAGCGGGGTTGCAGTACTTC
CASSSGLAGLQYF
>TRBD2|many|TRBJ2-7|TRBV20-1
TGCAGTGCTAGAGATAGGGTGGGACTAGCGGCCTCCTACGAGCAGTACTTC
CSARDRVGLAASYEQYF
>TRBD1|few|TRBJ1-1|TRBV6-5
TGTGCCAGCAGTCTCGGGACAGGAGGAACGGGCACTGAAGCTTTCTTT
CASSLGTGGTGTEAFF
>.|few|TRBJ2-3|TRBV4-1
TGCGCCAGCAGCCAACCGCGTGATACGCAGTATTTT
CASSQPRDTQYF
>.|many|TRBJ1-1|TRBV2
TGTGCCAGCAGTCTGGACATCACTGAAGCTTTCTTT
CASSLDITEAFF
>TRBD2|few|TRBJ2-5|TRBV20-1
TGCAGTGCTAGAGACCCTAGCGGGTTGCGGGAGACCCAGTACTTC
CSARDPSGLRETQYF
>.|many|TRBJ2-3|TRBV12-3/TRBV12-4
TGTGCCAGCAGTTTAGCTCAAAATACGCAGTATTTT
CASSLAQNTQYF
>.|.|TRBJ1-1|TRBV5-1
TGCGCCAGCAGCTTGGTATTCCAGGGGATGAACACTGAAGCTTTCTTT
CASSLVFQGMNTEAFF
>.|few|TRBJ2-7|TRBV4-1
TGCGCCAGCAGCCAAGGAGCGCTCTCCTACGAGCAGTACTTC
CASSQGALSYEQYF
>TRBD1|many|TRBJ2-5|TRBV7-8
TGTGCCAGCAGCACCAGGGGGTGGGGAGAGACCCAGTACTTC
CASSTRGWGETQYF
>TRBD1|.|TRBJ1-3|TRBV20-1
TGCAGTGCTAGAGATCCCCGGACAGGGGGTTATGTGGGAAACACCATATATTTT
CSARDPRTGGYVGNTIYF
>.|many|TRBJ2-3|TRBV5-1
TGCGCCAGCAATCGCCTTAGTATGGATACGCAGTATTTT
CASNRLSMDTQYF
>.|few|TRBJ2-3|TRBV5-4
TGTGCCAGCAGCACCGGACGGACAGATACGCAGTATTTT
CASSTGRTDTQYF
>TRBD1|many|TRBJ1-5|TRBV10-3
TGTGCCATCAGTGAGTCGGGGCAGGGGGTAGATAGCAATCAGCCCCAGCATTTT
CAISESGQGVDSNQPQHF
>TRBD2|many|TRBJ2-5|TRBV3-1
TGTGCCAGCAGCCAAGGTGCGACTAGCGGGGGAGAAGAGACCCAGTACTTC
CASSQGATSGGEETQYF
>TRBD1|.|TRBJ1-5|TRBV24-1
TGTGCCACCAGTGACCCGGACAGGGGCAATCAGCCCCAGCATTTT
CATSDPDRGNQPQHF
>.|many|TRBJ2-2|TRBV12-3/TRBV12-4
TGTGCCAGCAAGCCTTCGGCGAACACCGGGGAGCTGTTTTTT
CASKPSANTGELFF
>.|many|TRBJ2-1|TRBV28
TGTGCCAGCATAGGGAGAGGGGGGGCCTGGAATGAGCAGTTCTTC
CASIGRGGAWNEQFF
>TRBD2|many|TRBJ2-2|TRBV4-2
TGTGCCAGCAGCCTAATGACTAGCGGGGCCACCGGGGAGCTGTTTTTT
CASSLMTSGATGELFF
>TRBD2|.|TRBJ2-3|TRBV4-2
TGTGCCAGCAGCCAAGCCCTCGGTGGGGGGAGGGGCACAGATACGCAGTATTTT
CASSQALGGGRGTDTQYF
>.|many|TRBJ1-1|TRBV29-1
TGCAGCGTTGCTGAGGAGTCAGATTTTACTGAAGCTTTCTTT
CSVAEESDFTEAFF
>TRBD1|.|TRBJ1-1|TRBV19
TGTGCCAGTAGTCACCCAGGGGGCAGGGCTGAAGCTTTCTTT
CASSHPGGRAEAFF
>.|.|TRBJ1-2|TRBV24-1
TGTGCCACCAGTGATTCGTATCATGGCTACACCTTC
CATSDSYHGYTF
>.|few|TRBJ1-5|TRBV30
TGTGCCTGGAGTATCTTCCTAGGCCCCAATCAGCCCCAGCATTTT
CAWSIFLGPNQPQHF
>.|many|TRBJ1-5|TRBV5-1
TGCGCCAGCAGCTTGACGGGCCTCAATCAGCCCCAGCATTTT
CASSLTGLNQPQHF
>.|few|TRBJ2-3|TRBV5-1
TGCGCCAGCAGAACAGGGCGTCTCACAGATACGCAGTATTTT
CASRTGRLTDTQYF
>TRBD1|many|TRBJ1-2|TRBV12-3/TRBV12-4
TGTGCCAGCAGCTGGGGACAGGGGGACTATGGCTACACCTTC
CASSWGQGDYGYTF
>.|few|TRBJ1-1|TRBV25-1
TGTGCCAGCAGTCCCTGGGCGGTGAACACTGAAGCTTTCTTT
CASSPWAVNTEAFF
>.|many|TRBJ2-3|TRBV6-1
TGTGCCAGCAGTGAACCCCCAGGCACAGATACGCAGTATTTT
CASSEPPGTDTQYF
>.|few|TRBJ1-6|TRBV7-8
TGTGCCAGCAGCTTTCAGGCGGGGGGAAACAATTCACCCCTCCACTTT
CASSFQAGGNNSPLHF
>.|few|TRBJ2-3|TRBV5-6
TGTGCCAGCGGCAGGGTGTCGACAGATACGCAGTATTTT
CASGRVSTDTQYF
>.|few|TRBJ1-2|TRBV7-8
TGTGCCAGCAGCGCCCGCCCGACAGGCCCACAGGAGCAATTAGATGGCTACACCTTC
CASSARPTGPQEQLDGYTF
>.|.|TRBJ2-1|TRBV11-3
TGTGCCAGCAGCTTATCCGACTCGGGGTCCGGCAATGAGCAGTTCTTC
CASSLSDSGSGNEQFF
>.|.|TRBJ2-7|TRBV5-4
TGTGCCAGCAGCTTGTGGGGGGCTGAATATTTCGCGCAGTACTTC
CASSLWGAEYFAQYF
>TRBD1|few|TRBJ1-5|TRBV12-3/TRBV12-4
TGTGCCAGCAGTTGGGACAGGGGCGGCAATCAGCCCCAGCATTTT
CASSWDRGGNQPQHF
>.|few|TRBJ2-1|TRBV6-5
TGTGCCAGCAGTTACTGGGGGGACAACAATGAGCAGTTCTTC
CASSYWGDNNEQFF
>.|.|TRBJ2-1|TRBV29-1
TGCAGCGTATCCCCCCCTATGTACCAGTTCTTC
CSVSPPMYQFF
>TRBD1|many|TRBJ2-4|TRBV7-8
TGTGCCAGCAGCCCCGGGACAGGACCGAAAAACATTCAGTACTTC
CASSPGTGPKNIQYF
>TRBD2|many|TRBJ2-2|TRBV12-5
TGTGCTAGTGGTTTCCGACTAGCGGGGGAGTACACCGGGGAGCTGTTTTTT
CASGFRLAGEYTGELFF
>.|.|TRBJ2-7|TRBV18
TGTGCCAGCTCACCACGAGGGAGCTCCTACGAGCAGTACTTC
CASSPRGSSYEQYF
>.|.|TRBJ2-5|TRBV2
TGTGCCAGCAGCCAATGGGATGGCGGGGAGACCCAGTACTTC
CASSQWDGGETQYF
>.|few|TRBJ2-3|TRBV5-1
TGCGCCAGCAGCTTGTCAAAAGCCCCCCCAGATACGCAGTATTTT
CASSLSKAPPDTQYF
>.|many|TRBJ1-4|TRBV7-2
TGTGCCAGCAGCTTCTCTTTCGAACAGGCGCGTGAAAAACTGTTTTTT
CASSFSFEQAREKLFF
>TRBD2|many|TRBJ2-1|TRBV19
TGTGCCAGTAGCCGGACTAGCGGCACCTACAATGAGCAGTTCTTC
CASSRTSGTYNEQFF
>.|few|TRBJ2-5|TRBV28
TGTGCCAGCAGTTTAGGGGCCAGATTTGAGACCCAGTACTTC
CASSLGARFETQYF
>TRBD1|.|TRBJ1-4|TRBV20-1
TGCAGTGCCAGGGACAGGGAGTATGAAAAACTGTTTTTT
CSARDREYEKLFF
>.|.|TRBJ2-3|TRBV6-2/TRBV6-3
TGTGCCAGCAGTTACGAGGCCCGCACAGATACGCAGTATTTT
CASSYEARTDTQYF
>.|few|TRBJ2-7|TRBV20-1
TGCAGTGCTAGTTTGCTGATAAGGGTCTACGAGCAGTACTTC
CSASLLIRVYEQYF
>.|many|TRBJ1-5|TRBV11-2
TGTGCCAGCAGCTCCAGGGCGAATCAGCCCCAGCATTTT
CASSSRANQPQHF
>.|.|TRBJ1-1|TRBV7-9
TGTGCCAGCAGCTTAGACTATTTGAGGAACACTGAAGCTTTCTTT
CASSLDYLRNTEAFF